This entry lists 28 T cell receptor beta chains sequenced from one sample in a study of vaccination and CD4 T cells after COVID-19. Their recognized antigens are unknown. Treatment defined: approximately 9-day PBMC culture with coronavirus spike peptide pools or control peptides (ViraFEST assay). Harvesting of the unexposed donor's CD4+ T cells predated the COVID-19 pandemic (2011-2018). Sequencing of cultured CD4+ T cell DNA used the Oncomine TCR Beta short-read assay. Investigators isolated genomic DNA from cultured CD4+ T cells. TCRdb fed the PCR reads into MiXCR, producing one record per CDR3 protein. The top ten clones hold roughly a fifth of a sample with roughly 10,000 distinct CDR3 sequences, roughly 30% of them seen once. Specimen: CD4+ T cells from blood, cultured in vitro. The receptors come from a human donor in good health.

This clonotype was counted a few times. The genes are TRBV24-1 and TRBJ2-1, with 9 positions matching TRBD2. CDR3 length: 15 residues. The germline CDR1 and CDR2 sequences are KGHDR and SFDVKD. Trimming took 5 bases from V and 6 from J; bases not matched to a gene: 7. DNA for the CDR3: TGTGCCACCAGTGCTGCGGGACTAGCTGTCAATGAGCAGTTCTTC. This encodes CATSAAGLAVNEQFF.

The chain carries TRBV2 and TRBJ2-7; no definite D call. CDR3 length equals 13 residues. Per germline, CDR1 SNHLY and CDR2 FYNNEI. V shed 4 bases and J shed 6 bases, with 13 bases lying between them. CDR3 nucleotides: TGTGCCAGCAGTGTAAGCGAATGGGGCGAGCAGTACTTC. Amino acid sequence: CASSVSEWGEQYF. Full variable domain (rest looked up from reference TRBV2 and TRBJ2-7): EPEVTQTPSHQVTQMGQEVILRCVPISNHLYFYWYRQILGQKVEFLVSFYNNEISEKSEIFDDQFSVERPDGSNFTLKIRSTKLEDSAMYFCASSVSEWGEQYFGPGTRLTVT.

The CDR3 coding sequence is TGTGCCAGCAGTTATTTAGGCAGACATAGCAATCAGCCCCAGCATTTT. Amino acids: CASSYLGRHSNQPQHF. This chain uses TRBV6-2 or TRBV6-3 with TRBJ1-5; no firm D call. The CDR3 spans 16 residues. CDR1 and CDR2 from the germline V gene are MNHEY and SVGEGT. Trimming pared 3 bases from V and 0 bases from J, leaving 12 bases between.

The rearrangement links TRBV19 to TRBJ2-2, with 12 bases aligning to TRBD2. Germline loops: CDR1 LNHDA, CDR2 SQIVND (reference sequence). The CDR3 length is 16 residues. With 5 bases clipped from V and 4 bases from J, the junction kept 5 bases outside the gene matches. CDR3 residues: CASSLGLAGFTGELFF. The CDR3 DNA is TGTGCCAGTAGTCTGGGACTAGCGGGCTTCACCGGGGAGCTGTTTTTT.

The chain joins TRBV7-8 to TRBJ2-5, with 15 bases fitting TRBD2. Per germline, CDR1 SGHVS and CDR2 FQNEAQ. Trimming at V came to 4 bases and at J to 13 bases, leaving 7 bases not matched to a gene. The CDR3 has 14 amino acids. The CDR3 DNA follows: TGTGCCAGCAGCTCGGGACTAGCGGGGGGCCCCCTGTACTTC. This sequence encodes CASSSGLAGGPLYF.

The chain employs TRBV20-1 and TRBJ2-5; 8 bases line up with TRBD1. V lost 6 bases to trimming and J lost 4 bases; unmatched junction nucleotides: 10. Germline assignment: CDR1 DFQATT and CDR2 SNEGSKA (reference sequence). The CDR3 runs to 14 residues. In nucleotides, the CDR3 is TGCAGTGCCCACGACAGGGGTTCGGGAGAGACCCAGTACTTC. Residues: CSAHDRGSGETQYF.

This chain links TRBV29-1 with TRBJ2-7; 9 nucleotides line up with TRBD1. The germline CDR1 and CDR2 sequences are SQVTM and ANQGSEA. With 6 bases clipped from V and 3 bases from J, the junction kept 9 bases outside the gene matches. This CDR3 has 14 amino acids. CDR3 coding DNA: TGCAGCGTCGCAACAGGGGGCGAAGTCTACGAGCAGTACTTC. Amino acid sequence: CSVATGGEVYEQYF.

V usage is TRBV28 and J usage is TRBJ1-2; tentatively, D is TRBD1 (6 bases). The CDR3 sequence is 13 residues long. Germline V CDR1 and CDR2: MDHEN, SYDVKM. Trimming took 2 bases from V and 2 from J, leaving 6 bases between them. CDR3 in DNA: TGTGCCAGCAGTTTACAGGGGAACTATGGCTACACCTTC. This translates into CASSLQGNYGYTF.

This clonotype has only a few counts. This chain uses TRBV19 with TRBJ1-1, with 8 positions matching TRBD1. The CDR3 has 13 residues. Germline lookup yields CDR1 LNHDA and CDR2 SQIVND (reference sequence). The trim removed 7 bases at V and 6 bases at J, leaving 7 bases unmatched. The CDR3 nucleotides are TGTGCCAGTACATGGCAGGGGGCTGCTGAAGCTTTCTTT. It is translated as CASTWQGAAEAFF.

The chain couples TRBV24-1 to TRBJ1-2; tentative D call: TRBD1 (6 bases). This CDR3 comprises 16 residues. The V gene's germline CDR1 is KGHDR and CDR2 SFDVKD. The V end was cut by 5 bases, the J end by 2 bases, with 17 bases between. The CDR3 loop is CATSVFGGQGNYGYTF. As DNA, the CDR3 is TGTGCCACCAGTGTCTTTGGAGGGCAGGGGAACTATGGCTACACCTTC.

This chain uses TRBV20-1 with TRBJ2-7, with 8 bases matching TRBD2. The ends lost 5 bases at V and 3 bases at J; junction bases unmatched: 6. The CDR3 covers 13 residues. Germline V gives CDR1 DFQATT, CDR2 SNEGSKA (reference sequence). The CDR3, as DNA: TGCAGTGCTGAAGGTAGCGGGATCTACGAGCAGTACTTC. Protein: CSAEGSGIYEQYF.

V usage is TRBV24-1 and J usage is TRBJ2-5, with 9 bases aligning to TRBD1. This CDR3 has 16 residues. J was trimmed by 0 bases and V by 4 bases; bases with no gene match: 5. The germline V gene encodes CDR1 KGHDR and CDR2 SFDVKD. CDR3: CATSEAGQGYQETQYF. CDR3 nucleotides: TGTGCCACCAGTGAGGCGGGACAGGGTTACCAAGAGACCCAGTACTTC.

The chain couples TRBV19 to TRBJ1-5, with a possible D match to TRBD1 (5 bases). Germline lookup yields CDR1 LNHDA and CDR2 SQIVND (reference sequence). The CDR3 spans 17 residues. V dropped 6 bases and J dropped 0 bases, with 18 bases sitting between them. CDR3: CASRKWEGRGSNQPQHF. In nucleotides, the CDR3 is TGTGCCAGTAGAAAATGGGAGGGGCGCGGTAGCAATCAGCCCCAGCATTTT.

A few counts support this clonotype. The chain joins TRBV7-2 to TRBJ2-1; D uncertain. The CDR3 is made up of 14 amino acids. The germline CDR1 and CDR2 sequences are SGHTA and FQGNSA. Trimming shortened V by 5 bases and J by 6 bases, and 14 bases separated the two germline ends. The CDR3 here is CASSRPGPGNEQFF. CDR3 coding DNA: TGTGCCAGCAGCCGACCCGGGCCCGGCAATGAGCAGTTCTTC.

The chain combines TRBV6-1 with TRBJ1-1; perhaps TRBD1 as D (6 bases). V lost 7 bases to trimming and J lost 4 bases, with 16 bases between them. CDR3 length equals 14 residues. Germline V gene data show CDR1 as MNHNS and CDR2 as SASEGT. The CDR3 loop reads CASNLRGGGTEAFF. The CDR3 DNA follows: TGTGCCAGCAATTTGAGGGGGGGAGGCACTGAAGCTTTCTTT.

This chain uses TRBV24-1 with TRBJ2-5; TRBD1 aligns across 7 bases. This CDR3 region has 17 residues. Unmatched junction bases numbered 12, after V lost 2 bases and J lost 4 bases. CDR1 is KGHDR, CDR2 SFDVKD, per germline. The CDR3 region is CATSDWRGGFKVETQYF. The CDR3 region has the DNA TGTGCCACCAGTGATTGGAGAGGGGGCTTTAAAGTAGAGACCCAGTACTTC.

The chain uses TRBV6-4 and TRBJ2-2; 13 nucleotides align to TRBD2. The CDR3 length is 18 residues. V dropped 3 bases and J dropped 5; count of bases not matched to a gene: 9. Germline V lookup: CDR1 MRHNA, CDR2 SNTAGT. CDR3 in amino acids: CASSDTEGLAGKTGELFF. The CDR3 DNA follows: TGTGCCAGCAGTGATACAGAGGGACTAGCGGGAAAAACCGGGGAGCTGTTTTTT.

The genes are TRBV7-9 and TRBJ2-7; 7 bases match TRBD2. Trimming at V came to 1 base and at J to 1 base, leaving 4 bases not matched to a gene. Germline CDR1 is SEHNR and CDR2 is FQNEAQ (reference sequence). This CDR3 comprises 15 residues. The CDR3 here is CASSLGGGSSYEQYF. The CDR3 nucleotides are TGTGCCAGCAGCTTAGGCGGCGGGAGTTCCTACGAGCAGTACTTC.

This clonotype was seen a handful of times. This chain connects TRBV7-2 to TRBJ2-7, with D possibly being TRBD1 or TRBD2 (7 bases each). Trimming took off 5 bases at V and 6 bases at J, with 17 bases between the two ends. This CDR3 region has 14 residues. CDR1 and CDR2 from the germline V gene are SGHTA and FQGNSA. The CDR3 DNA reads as TGTGCCAGCAGCCCCCGGGGAGGGGGCATCGAGCAGTACTTC. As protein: CASSPRGGGIEQYF.

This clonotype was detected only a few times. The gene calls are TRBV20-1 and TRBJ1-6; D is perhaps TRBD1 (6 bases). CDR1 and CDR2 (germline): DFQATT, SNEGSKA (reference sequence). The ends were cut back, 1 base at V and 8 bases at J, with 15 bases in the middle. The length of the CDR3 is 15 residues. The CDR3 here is CSARVVGHRDSPLHF. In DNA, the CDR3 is TGCAGTGCTAGAGTGGTGGGACATAGGGATTCACCCCTCCACTTT.

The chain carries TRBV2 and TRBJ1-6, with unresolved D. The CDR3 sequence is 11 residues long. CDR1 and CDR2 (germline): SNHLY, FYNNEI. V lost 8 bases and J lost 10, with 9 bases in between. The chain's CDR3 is CASHEGSPLHF. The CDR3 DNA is TGTGCCAGCCATGAAGGATCACCCCTCCACTTT.

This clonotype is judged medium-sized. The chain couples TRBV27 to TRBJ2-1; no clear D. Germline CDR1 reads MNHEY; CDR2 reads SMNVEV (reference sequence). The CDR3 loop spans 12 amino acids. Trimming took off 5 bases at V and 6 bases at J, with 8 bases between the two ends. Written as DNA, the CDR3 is TGTGCCAGCAGTATTATAGGCAATGAGCAGTTCTTC. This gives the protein CASSIIGNEQFF.

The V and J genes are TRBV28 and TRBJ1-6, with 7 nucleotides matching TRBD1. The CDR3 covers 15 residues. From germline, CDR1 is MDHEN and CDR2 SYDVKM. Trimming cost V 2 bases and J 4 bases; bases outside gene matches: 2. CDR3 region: CASSLGDRYNSPLHF. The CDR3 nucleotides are TGTGCCAGCAGTTTAGGGGACAGATATAATTCACCCCTCCACTTT.

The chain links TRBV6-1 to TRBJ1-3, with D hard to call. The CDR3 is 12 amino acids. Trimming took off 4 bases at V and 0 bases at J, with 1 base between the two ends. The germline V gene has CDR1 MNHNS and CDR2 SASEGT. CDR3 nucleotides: TGTGCCAGCAGTGCCTCTGGAAACACCATATATTTT. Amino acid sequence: CASSASGNTIYF.

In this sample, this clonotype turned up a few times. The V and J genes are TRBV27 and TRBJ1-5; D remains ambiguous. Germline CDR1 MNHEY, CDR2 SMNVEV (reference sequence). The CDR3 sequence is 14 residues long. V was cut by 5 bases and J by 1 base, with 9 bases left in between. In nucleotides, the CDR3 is TGTGCCAGCAGTCCGCGACGGAGCAATCAGCCCCAGCATTTT. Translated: CASSPRRSNQPQHF.

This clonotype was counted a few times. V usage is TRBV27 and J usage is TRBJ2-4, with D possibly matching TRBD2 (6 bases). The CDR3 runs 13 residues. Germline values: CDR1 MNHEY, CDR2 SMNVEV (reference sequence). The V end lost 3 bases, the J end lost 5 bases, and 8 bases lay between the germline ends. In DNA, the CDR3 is TGTGCCAGCAGTTTTAGCGGACAAAACATTCAGTACTTC. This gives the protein CASSFSGQNIQYF.

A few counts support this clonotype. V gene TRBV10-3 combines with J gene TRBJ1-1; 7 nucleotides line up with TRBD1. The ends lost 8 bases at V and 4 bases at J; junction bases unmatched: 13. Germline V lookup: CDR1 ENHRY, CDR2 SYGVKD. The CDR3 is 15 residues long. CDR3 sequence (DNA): TGTGCCATCGGACAGAAAACAGGGGTAGGCACTGAAGCTTTCTTT. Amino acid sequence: CAIGQKTGVGTEAFF.

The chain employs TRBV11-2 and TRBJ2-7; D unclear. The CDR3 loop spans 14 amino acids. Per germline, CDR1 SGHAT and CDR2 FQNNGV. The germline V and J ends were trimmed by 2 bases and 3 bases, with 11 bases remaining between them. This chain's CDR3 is CASSLNGPLYEQYF. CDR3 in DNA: TGTGCCAGCAGCTTAAACGGCCCCCTCTACGAGCAGTACTTC. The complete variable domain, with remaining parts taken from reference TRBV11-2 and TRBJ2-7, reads EAGVAQSPRYKIIEKRQSVAFWCNPISGHATLYWYQQILGQGPKLLIQFQNNGVVDDSQLPKDRFSAERLKGVDSTLKIQPAKLEDSAVYLCASSLNGPLYEQYFGPGTRLTVT.